Following are 21 T cell receptor beta chains from one sample sequenced in a study of blood T cell repertoires in COVID-19. Assay used: immunoSEQ multiplex PCR; TCRdb lists only in-frame clones, some missing. Of about 260,000 clones in the sample, about nine tenths were seen once. The sample comprised PBMCs or T cells enriched from blood (not recorded which). These receptors were obtained from a man aged 45-60 years who had been exposed to COVID-19.

The rearrangement uses TRBV5-4 and TRBJ2-4, with D possibly TRBD2 on 6 matching bases. V lost 0 bases, J lost 0 bases, and 10 bases lay in between. The CDR3 is 16 amino acids. Germline V lookup: CDR1 SGHNT, CDR2 YYREEE (reference sequence). The CDR3 DNA reads TGTGCCAGCAGCTTGGGCCGGGGGATAGCCAAAAACATTCAGTACTTC. Translation gives CASSLGRGIAKNIQYF.

This chain joins TRBV19 and TRBJ1-5; 8 positions agree with TRBD1. The junction had 12 bases not matched to a gene; V was cut back by 9 bases and J by 2 bases. The CDR3 is 16 residues long. The germline gives CDR1 LNHDA, CDR2 SQIVND (reference sequence). The CDR3 DNA sequence: TGTGCCAGCTCTGACAGGGGCTCGCGGGGCAATCAGCCCCAGCATTTT. It specifies CASSDRGSRGNQPQHF.

This chain joins TRBV5-1 and TRBJ1-1; 7 bases map to TRBD1. Trimming at V came to 3 bases and at J to 0 bases, leaving 8 bases not matched to a gene. CDR3 length: 16 residues. Germline assignment: CDR1 SGHRS and CDR2 YFSETQ. CDR3: CASSSQGGNMNTEAFF. CDR3 coding DNA: TGCGCCAGCAGCTCGCAGGGGGGAAATATGAACACTGAAGCTTTCTTT.

The V and J genes are TRBV5-4 and TRBJ1-2, with 7 nucleotides matching TRBD1. Trimming cost V 4 bases and J 8 bases; bases outside gene matches: 11. This CDR3 is 14 amino acids long. The V gene's germline CDR1 is SGHNT and CDR2 YYREEE (reference sequence). The CDR3 sequence: CASSTGTDTGGYTF. Written as DNA, the CDR3 is TGTGCCAGCAGCACCGGGACAGATACCGGGGGCTACACCTTC.

J is TRBJ2-1 and V is TRBV15; the match to TRBD1 covers 8 bases. Per germline, CDR1 LNHNV and CDR2 YYDKDF (reference sequence). Germline trimming cut 1 base from V and 13 bases from J; bases unmatched to any gene: 9. This CDR3 region has 14 residues. CDR3 nucleotides: TGTGCCACCAGCAGAGCCCAGGGGGCAGGCGTCCAGTTCTTC. Amino acid sequence: CATSRAQGAGVQFF.

The chain is built from TRBV28 and TRBJ1-5, with D tentatively TRBD1 (6 bases). The CDR3 runs 16 residues. Germline V gene sequence: CDR1 MDHEN, CDR2 SYDVKM. Deletions cut 6 bases from V and 2 bases from J, with 17 bases between. CDR3 nucleotides: TGTGCCAGCAGGTGGGGCGGGGGCGGAGGCAATCAGCCCCAGCATTTT. Its protein is CASRWGGGGGNQPQHF.

The chain couples TRBV28 to TRBJ1-1, with 8 bases lining up with TRBD1. CDR3 size: 14 residues. J gave up 5 bases and V 6 bases, and 8 bases lay outside the gene matches. CDR1 is MDHEN and CDR2 is SYDVKM in the germline V gene. This CDR3 is CASSYRTGRTEAFF. The CDR3 bases are TGTGCCAGCAGCTATAGGACAGGGAGAACTGAAGCTTTCTTT.

The chain links TRBV3-1 (or the pseudogene TRBV3-2) to TRBJ2-5; D unresolved. This CDR3 has 14 residues. Between the trimmed V and J ends, which lost 1 base and 2 bases, there was a span of 8 bases. Germline assignment: CDR1 LGHDT and CDR2 YNNKEL (reference sequence). The CDR3 here is CASSQGTIQETQYF. The CDR3 region has the DNA TGTGCCAGCAGCCAAGGTACTATTCAAGAGACCCAGTACTTC.

In its sample, this clone was seen a few times. The chain carries TRBV24-1 and TRBJ1-2, with 9 bases matching TRBD1. The germline gives CDR1 KGHDR, CDR2 SFDVKD. The CDR3 contains 15 residues. V shed 5 bases, J shed 8 bases, and the junction held 11 bases outside the gene matches. For the CDR3, the DNA is TGTGCCACCAGTGTCCCGGGACAGGGAGTTGGCGGCTACACCTTC. This codes for CATSVPGQGVGGYTF.

The DNA for the CDR3 is TGTGCCAGCAGCCAATCAACGGGAGGATCTCTCTCTGGGGCCAACGTCCTGACTTTC. It yields the protein CASSQSTGGSLSGANVLTF. The V call is TRBV3-1 (or the pseudogene TRBV3-2), the J call TRBJ2-6, with 7 bases identical to TRBD2. The CDR3 spans 19 residues. V was clipped by 2 bases and J by 0 bases; unmatched bases: 10. CDR1 LGHDT and CDR2 YNNKEL come from the germline V gene (reference sequence).

The chain employs TRBV7-9 and TRBJ1-1; D is unclear. Germline values: CDR1 SEHNR, CDR2 FQNEAQ (reference sequence). The ends were cut back, 4 bases at V and 3 bases at J, with 12 bases in the middle. The CDR3 covers 14 residues. DNA of the CDR3: TGTGCCAGCAGCTCCTTTTGGGGAGACACTGAAGCTTTCTTT. Amino acid sequence: CASSSFWGDTEAFF.

This chain connects TRBV28 to TRBJ1-4; 7 nucleotides match TRBD1. Looked up from germline, CDR1 is MDHEN and CDR2 is SYDVKM. Germline trimming cut 5 bases from V and 8 bases from J; bases unmatched to any gene: 11. The CDR3 runs to 15 residues. In DNA, the CDR3 is TGTGCCAGCAGTCCGTCGACAGGGAGGAGGGAAAAACTGTTTTTT. It encodes CASSPSTGRREKLFF.

The rearrangement links TRBV10-1 to TRBJ1-4; no definite D call. Looked up from germline, CDR1 is WNHNN and CDR2 is SYGVQD (reference sequence). The V gene lost 5 bases and the J gene lost 8 bases, with 18 bases spanning the gap. The length of the CDR3 is 15 residues. The CDR3 region is CASSIGTYGREKLFF. Here the CDR3 DNA reads TGCGCCAGCAGTATCGGCACGTATGGGCGAGAAAAACTGTTTTTT.

To note about this clone: Other DNA sequences from this sample encode an identical CDR3 as well. The CDR3 DNA reads as TGTGCCAGTAGTATCGGGGAAGGCACTGAAGCTTTCTTT. Residues: CASSIGEGTEAFF. This chain uses TRBV19 with TRBJ1-1; D remains ambiguous. Trimming removed 3 bases from V and 4 bases from J, with 9 bases in between. The germline V gene encodes CDR1 LNHDA and CDR2 SQIVND (reference sequence). The CDR3 runs 13 residues.

In this sample, this clone turned up once. The chain carries TRBV29-1 and TRBJ2-7; possible D gene TRBD1, 5 bases. Germline assignment: CDR1 SQVTM and CDR2 ANQGSEA. The CDR3 spans 14 residues. The V gene lost 5 bases and the J gene lost 0 bases, with 14 bases spanning the gap. The CDR3 is CSVNVGRDSYEQYV. The CDR3 DNA is TGCAGCGTTAACGTTGGCAGGGACTCCTACGAGCAGTACGTC.

This sequence joins TRBV24-1 and TRBJ2-2; 8 bases are a match to TRBD1. V trimming: 4 bases; J trimming: 0 bases; junction bases outside the gene matches: 6. CDR3 length: 17 residues. CDR1 KGHDR and CDR2 SFDVKD come from the germline V gene. DNA of the CDR3: TGTGCCACCAGTGACCCGGGACAGGCCGCGAACACCGGGGAGCTGTTTTTT. Translation: CATSDPGQAANTGELFF.

The sample holds one count of this clone. The gene calls are TRBV5-4 and TRBJ2-1; weak D call: TRBD2 (5 bases). Per germline, CDR1 SGHNT and CDR2 YYREEE (reference sequence). This CDR3 spans 14 amino acids. V was clipped by 2 bases and J by 2 bases, with 8 bases between them. The CDR3 nucleotides read TGTGCCAGCAGCTTCCGGGGAACCTACAATGAGCAGTTCTTC. Protein sequence: CASSFRGTYNEQFF.

The rearrangement links TRBV30 to TRBJ1-2, with 7 bases identical to TRBD1. With 0 bases clipped from V and 7 bases from J, the junction kept 5 bases outside the gene matches. The germline V gene has CDR1 GTSNPN and CDR2 SVGIG (reference sequence). The CDR3 extends over 13 amino acids. The CDR3: CAWSVLQGGGYTF. As DNA, the CDR3 is TGTGCCTGGAGTGTATTGCAGGGGGGTGGCTACACCTTC.

The J gene is TRBJ1-2, the V gene TRBV29-1; 7 nucleotides align to TRBD1. This CDR3 has 13 amino acids. Trimming took 7 bases from V and 4 from J; bases not matched to a gene: 9. Germline V gene lookup returns CDR1 SQVTM and CDR2 ANQGSEA. The CDR3 is CSAAEGASYGYTF. In DNA form, the CDR3 reads TGCAGCGCCGCCGAGGGGGCGAGCTATGGCTACACCTTC. The whole variable domain, filled in from reference TRBV29-1 and TRBJ1-2, reads SAVISQKPSRDICQRGTSLTIQCQVDSQVTMMFWYRQQPGQSLTLIATANQGSEATYESGFVIDKFPISRPNLTFSTLTVSNMSPEDSSIYLCSAAEGASYGYTFGSGTRLTVV.

This chain links TRBV4-1 with TRBJ2-4, with 8 bases that match TRBD1. V lost 3 bases, J lost 3 bases, and 7 bases stayed unmatched. Germline-derived CDR1 and CDR2 are MGHRA and YSYEKL. There are 16 residues in the CDR3. The CDR3 DNA sequence: TGCGCCAGCAGCCACCTACAGGGGGTCGTCAAAAACATTCAGTACTTC. Residues: CASSHLQGVVKNIQYF.

This clone was seen only once. This chain uses TRBV6-6 with TRBJ2-5; D gene ambiguous. Germline V gene data show CDR1 as MNHNY and CDR2 as SVGAGI (reference sequence). V was shortened by 0 bases and J by 4 bases, with 9 bases between the two germline ends. CDR3 length: 14 residues. Here the CDR3 reads CASSYSKRGETQYF. The CDR3 DNA is TGTGCCAGCAGTTACTCGAAGCGTGGAGAGACCCAGTACTTC.